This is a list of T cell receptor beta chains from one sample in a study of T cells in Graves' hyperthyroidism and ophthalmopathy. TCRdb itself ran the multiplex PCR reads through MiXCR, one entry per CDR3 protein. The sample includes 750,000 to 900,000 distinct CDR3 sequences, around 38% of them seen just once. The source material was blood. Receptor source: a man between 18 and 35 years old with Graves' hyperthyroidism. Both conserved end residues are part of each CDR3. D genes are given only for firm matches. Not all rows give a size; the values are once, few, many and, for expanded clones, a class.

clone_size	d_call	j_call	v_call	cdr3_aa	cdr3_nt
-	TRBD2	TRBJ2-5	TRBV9	CASSVSGVETQYF	TGTGCCAGCAGCGTAAGCGGGGTAGAGACCCAGTACTTC
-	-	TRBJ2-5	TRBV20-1	CSARLGAGKTQYF	TGCAGTGCACGATTGGGGGCAGGGAAGACCCAGTACTTC
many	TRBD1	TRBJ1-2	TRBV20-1	CSAPGGQGDGYTF	TGCAGTGCCCCTGGAGGACAGGGAGACGGCTACACCTTC
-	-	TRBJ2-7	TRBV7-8	CASSLDWTDPSYEQYF	TGTGCCAGCAGCTTAGATTGGACAGATCCTTCCTACGAGCAGTACTTC
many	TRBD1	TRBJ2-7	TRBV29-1	CSVATGSGEQYF	TGCAGCGTCGCGACAGGGTCGGGAGAGCAGTACTTC
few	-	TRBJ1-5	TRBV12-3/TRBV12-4	CASSSTGSDQPQHF	TGTGCCAGCAGTTCGACAGGATCTGATCAGCCCCAGCATTTT
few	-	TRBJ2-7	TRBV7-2	CASSLFRVDEQYF	TGTGCCAGCAGCTTGTTTAGAGTGGACGAGCAGTACTTC
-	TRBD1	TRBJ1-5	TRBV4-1	CASSQDEGTGLQPQHF	TGCGCCAGCAGCCAAGATGAAGGGACAGGGCTTCAGCCCCAGCATTTT
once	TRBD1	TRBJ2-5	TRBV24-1	CATSDTGVETQYF	TGTGCCACCAGTGATACAGGGGTGGAGACCCAGTACTTC
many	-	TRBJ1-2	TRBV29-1	CSVLKGGDYGYTF	TGCAGCGTTCTTAAGGGGGGTGACTATGGCTACACCTTC
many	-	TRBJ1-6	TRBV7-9	CASSLEPGEWRSPLHF	TGTGCCAGCAGCTTAGAACCGGGGGAATGGCGTTCACCCCTCCACTTT
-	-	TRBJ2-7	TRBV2	CASSEARGGFKQYF	TGTGCCAGCAGTGAAGCCAGAGGGGGTTTCAAGCAGTACTTC
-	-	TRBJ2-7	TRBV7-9	CASSLRADTYEQYF	TGTGCCAGCAGCTTGAGGGCGGACACCTACGAGCAGTACTTC
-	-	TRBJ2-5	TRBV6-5	CAISYSPGSLYF	TGTGCCATCAGTTACTCGCCCGGTTCCTTGTACTTC
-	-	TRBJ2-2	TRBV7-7	CASSPSRRINTGELFF	TGTGCTAGCAGCCCTTCCCGGCGGATTAACACCGGGGAGCTGTTTTTT
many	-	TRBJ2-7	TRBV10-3	CAISPGSSYEQYF	TGTGCCATCAGTCCAGGGAGTAGCTACGAGCAGTACTTC
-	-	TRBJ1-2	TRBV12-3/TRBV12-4	CASSLYRGGDGYTF	TGTGCCAGCAGTTTATATAGGGGAGGGGATGGCTACACCTTC
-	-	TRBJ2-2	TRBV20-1	CSAGKDSSLTGELFF	TGCAGTGCTGGCAAGGACAGCAGCCTCACCGGGGAGCTGTTTTTT
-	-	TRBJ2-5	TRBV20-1	CSVRGNQETQYF	TGCAGTGTGCGTGGGAATCAAGAGACCCAGTACTTC
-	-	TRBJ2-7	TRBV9	CASSARVEGEQYF	TGTGCCAGCAGCGCAAGGGTGGAAGGCGAGCAGTACTTC
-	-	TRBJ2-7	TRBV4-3	CASSQEVGGPYEQYF	TGCGCCAGCAGCCAAGAGGTGGGGGGCCCCTACGAGCAGTACTTC
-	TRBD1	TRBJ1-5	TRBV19	CASSIGRGDREGNQPQHF	TGTGCCAGTAGTATTGGCAGGGGAGACAGGGAGGGAAATCAGCCCCAGCATTTT
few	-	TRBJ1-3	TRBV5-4	CASSQTEFGNTIYF	TGTGCCAGCAGCCAAACGGAATTTGGAAACACCATATATTTT
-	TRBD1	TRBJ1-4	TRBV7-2	CASSLTGQGIGNEKLFF	TGTGCCAGCAGCCTGACGGGACAGGGGATCGGGAATGAAAAACTGTTTTTT
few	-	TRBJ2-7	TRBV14	CASSPTLSGMAEQYF	TGTGCCAGCAGCCCGACGTTGTCAGGGATGGCCGAGCAGTACTTC
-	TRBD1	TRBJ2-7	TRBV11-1	CASSQRQGSYEQYF	TGTGCCAGCAGCCAGCGACAGGGGTCCTACGAGCAGTACTTC
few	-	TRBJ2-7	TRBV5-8	CASKKPGWASYEQYF	TGTGCCAGCAAGAAGCCGGGATGGGCCTCCTACGAGCAGTACTTC
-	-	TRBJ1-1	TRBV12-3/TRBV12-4	CASSGRLKTEAFF	TGTGCCAGCAGTGGACGGTTGAAGACTGAAGCTTTCTTT
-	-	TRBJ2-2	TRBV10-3	CASSELEGELFF	TGTGCCAGCAGTGAACTAGAAGGGGAGCTGTTTTTT
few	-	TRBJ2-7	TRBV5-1	CASSQDSNSYEQYF	TGCGCCAGCAGCCAGGACAGCAACTCCTACGAGCAGTACTTC
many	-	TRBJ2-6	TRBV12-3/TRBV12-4	CASSLGQSIGANVLTF	TGTGCCAGCAGTTTAGGGCAGTCGATTGGGGCCAACGTCCTGACTTTC
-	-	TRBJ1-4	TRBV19	CASNTRDTNEKLFF	TGTGCCAGTAATACCCGGGACACTAATGAAAAACTGTTTTTT
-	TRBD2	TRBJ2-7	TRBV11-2	CASSPTSAYYEQYF	TGTGCCAGCAGCCCGACTAGCGCCTACTACGAGCAGTACTTC
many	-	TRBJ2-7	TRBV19	CASSIVGYEQYF	TGTGCCAGTAGTATAGTCGGCTACGAGCAGTACTTC
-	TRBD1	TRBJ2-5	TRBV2	CASIPYRGSQETQYF	TGTGCCAGCATACCCTACAGGGGCTCCCAAGAGACCCAGTACTTC
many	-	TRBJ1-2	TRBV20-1	CSALTDGAGYTF	TGCAGTGCGCTGACTGACGGGGCTGGCTACACCTTC
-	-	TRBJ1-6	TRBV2	CASSDQEGPNSPLHF	TGTGCCAGCAGTGACCAAGAGGGGCCGAATTCACCCCTCCACTTT
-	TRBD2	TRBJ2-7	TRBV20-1	CSATPGLDRYEQYF	TGCAGTGCTACGCCGGGACTAGATCGATACGAGCAGTACTTC
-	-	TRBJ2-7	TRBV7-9	CASSFNTFEQYF	TGTGCCAGCAGCTTTAACACGTTCGAGCAGTACTTC
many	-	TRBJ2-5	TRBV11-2	CASRPGEKGVQETQYF	TGTGCCAGCAGGCCAGGGGAGAAAGGGGTCCAAGAGACCCAGTACTTC
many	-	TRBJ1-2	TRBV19	CASSTPGPSFDGYTF	TGTGCCAGTAGTACACCGGGACCCTCTTTTGATGGCTACACCTTC